The entry below gives a single TCR beta chain sequence along with its context. Because this beta chain is a stray read in a library intended to capture alpha chains, its abundance should not be given much weight. Germline V gene sequence: CDR1 SEHNR, CDR2 FQNEAQ (reference sequence). The trim removed 5 bases at V and 5 bases at J, leaving 8 bases unmatched. This CDR3 is 14 amino acids long. The data were obtained in a study of spatial heterogeneity in lung cancer. Study details: The study consistently detected more beta-chain than alpha-chain sequences.

TCRdb re-derived calls from the 5' RACE reads in MiXCR, one entry per CDR3 protein. The sample carries around 120 distinct CDR3 sequences, 15% recorded once. Time point in this sample: blood at routine non-recurrence follow-up after resection. Whole RNA was taken from tumor, nontumor lung or frozen PBMC; it was then sequenced unsorted. Sequencing was performed on PBMCs, taken at follow-up. The TCR comes from a male donor with early-stage non-small cell lung cancer. The chain links TRBV7-9 to TRBJ2-5; the match to TRBD2 covers 7 bases. The CDR3 region has the DNA TGTGCCAGCAGCCCCAACGTGGGAGGGGAGACCCAGTACTTC. Translating gives CASSPNVGGETQYF.